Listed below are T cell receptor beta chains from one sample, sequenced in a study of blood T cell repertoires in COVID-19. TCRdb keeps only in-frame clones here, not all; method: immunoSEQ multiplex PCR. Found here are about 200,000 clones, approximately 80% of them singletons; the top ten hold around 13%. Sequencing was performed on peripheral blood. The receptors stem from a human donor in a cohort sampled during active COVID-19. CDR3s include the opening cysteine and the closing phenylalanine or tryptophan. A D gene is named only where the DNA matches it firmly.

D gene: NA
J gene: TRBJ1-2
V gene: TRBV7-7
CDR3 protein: CASSLGDSYLCGYTF
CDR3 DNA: NA

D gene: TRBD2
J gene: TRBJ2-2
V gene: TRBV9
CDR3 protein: CASSVETSGRYITGELFF
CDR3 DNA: TGTGCCAGCAGCGTAGAGACTAGCGGGAGGTATATCACCGGGGAGCTGTTTTTT

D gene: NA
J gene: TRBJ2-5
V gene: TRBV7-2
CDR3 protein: CASSTRRLGTQYF
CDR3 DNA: TGTGCCAGCAGTACCCGGAGGCTGGGGACCCAGTACTTC

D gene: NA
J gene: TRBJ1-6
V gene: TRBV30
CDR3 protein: CALIVGESPLHF
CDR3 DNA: TGTGCCCTCATCGTCGGGGAGTCACCCCTCCACTTT

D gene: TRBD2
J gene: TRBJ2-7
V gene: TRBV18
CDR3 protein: CASSQIAGSLSYEQYF
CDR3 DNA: TGTGCCAGCTCACAAATAGCGGGTTCCCTCTCCTACGAGCAGTACTTC

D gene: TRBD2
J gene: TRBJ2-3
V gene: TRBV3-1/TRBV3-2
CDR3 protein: CASSQDLASGRDTQYF
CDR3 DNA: TGTGCCAGCAGCCAAGATTTGGCTAGCGGGAGGGATACGCAGTATTTT

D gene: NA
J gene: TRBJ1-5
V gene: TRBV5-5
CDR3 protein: CASSLEWRNQPQHF
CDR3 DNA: TGTGCCAGCAGCTTGGAATGGAGAAATCAGCCCCAGCATTTT

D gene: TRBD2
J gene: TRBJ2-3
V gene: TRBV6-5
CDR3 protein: CASRDSAGGPDTQYF
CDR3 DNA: TGTGCCAGCAGAGACTCGGCGGGGGGGCCAGATACGCAGTATTTT

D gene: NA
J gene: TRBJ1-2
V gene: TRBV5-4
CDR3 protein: CASSPDRKDRGYTF
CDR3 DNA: TGTGCCAGCAGCCCCGACAGAAAGGATCGTGGCTACACCTTC

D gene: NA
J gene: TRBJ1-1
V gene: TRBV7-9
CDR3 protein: CASSLAVGRRGNWTEAFF
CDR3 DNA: TGTGCCAGCAGCTTAGCGGTGGGGAGGAGGGGCAACTGGACTGAAGCTTTCTTT